The 24 T cell receptor beta chains listed next were all sequenced from one sample in a study of blood T cells in healthy people across ages. A second about 6 to 12 cycle PCR used barcoded and J-beta primers. TCRdb ran MiXCR on the 5' RACE reads and lists one entry per CDR3 protein. The table lists some 1.5 million distinct CDR3 sequences, under 55% of them singletons. Sequencing used blood. Receptors were obtained from a woman younger than 35 in good health.

This clonotype has just a few counts. The V gene is TRBV29-1, the J gene TRBJ1-1; 11 bases map to TRBD1. Trimming took 3 bases from V and 4 from J; bases not matched to a gene: 10. CDR1 and CDR2 (germline): SQVTM, ANQGSEA. The CDR3 spans 16 residues. Here the CDR3 reads CSVEILDRGLGTEAFF. The DNA for the CDR3 is TGCAGCGTTGAGATTCTGGACAGGGGGCTAGGCACTGAAGCTTTCTTT. The full variable domain, completed using reference TRBV29-1 and TRBJ1-1, is SAVISQKPSRDICQRGTSLTIQCQVDSQVTMMFWYRQQPGQSLTLIATANQGSEATYESGFVIDKFPISRPNLTFSTLTVSNMSPEDSSIYLCSVEILDRGLGTEAFFGQGTRLTVV.

Points on this clonotype: A read error may account for a junction end that differs from germline. V gene TRBV5-1 combines with J gene TRBJ1-3; D is uncertain. From germline, CDR1 is SGHRS and CDR2 YFSETQ. CDR3 length: 15 amino acids. The DNA for the CDR3 is TGCGTCAGCAGCTTGGTTCCGGGAACTGGAAACACCATATATTTT. Encoded protein: CVSSLVPGTGNTIYF.

This chain uses TRBV25-1 with TRBJ2-1; D gene uncertain. Germline V gene lookup returns CDR1 MGHDK and CDR2 SYGVNS. V gave up 8 bases and J gave up 6 bases, with 8 bases separating them. CDR3 length equals 11 residues. The DNA for the CDR3 is TGTGCCAGCGCTGGACCCAATGAGCAGTTCTTC. Amino acid sequence: CASAGPNEQFF.

The V and J genes are TRBV5-6 and TRBJ1-4; tentative D call: TRBD1 (5 bases). This CDR3 has 14 residues. V was trimmed by 0 bases and J by 6 bases, leaving 9 bases between them. From germline, CDR1 is SGHDT and CDR2 YYEEEE. The chain's CDR3 is CASSLVGDDEKLFF. The CDR3 bases are TGTGCCAGCAGCTTGGTGGGGGATGATGAAAAACTGTTTTTT.

Concerning this clonotype itself: A single base separates this from a much larger clone, so it may be a read error. The chain employs TRBV11-2 and TRBJ2-5; the D is unclear. CDR1 is SGHAT, CDR2 FQNNGV, per germline. V was trimmed by 1 base and J by 11 bases, leaving 20 bases between them. This CDR3 has 15 residues. The CDR3 DNA reads TGTGCCAGCAGCTTAGGGCTAGGATCTTACAATGAGCAGTACTTC. It specifies CASSLGLGSYNEQYF.

The chain joins TRBV27 to TRBJ2-1; 11 positions agree with TRBD2. The germline gives CDR1 MNHEY, CDR2 SMNVEV (reference sequence). CDR3 length: 15 residues. With 5 bases clipped from V and 9 bases from J, the junction kept 9 bases outside the gene matches. CDR3 residues: CASSIKLAGDSEQFF. Written as DNA, the CDR3 is TGTGCCAGCAGTATTAAACTAGCGGGAGATTCTGAGCAGTTCTTC.

The chain's CDR3 is CASSQLAGWNEQYF. For the CDR3, the DNA is TGTGCCAGCAGCCAACTAGCGGGGTGGAATGAGCAGTACTTC. The chain couples TRBV3-1 to TRBJ2-4; 9 bases are a match to TRBD2. This CDR3 spans 14 amino acids. The germline V gene has CDR1 LGHDT and CDR2 YNNKEL (reference sequence). J lost 13 bases, V lost 2 bases, and 9 bases had no gene match.

This clonotype has only a few counts. The chain uses TRBV20-1 and TRBJ2-7, with no clear D. The germline V gene encodes CDR1 DFQATT and CDR2 SNEGSKA (reference sequence). The CDR3 covers 14 residues. V was clipped by 5 bases and J by 2 bases, with 16 bases between them. The DNA for the CDR3 is TGCAGTGCTCCTTCCTTCGCGGCCCCCTACGAGCAGTACTTC. This gives the protein CSAPSFAAPYEQYF.

Ten or more counts support this clonotype. At one end, the junction sequence differs from germline, possibly due to a read error. The J gene is TRBJ2-3, the V gene TRBV7-7, with 10 nucleotides matching TRBD2. Germline CDR1 reads SSHAT; CDR2 reads FNYEAQ (reference sequence). The CDR3 contains 16 residues. CDR3 sequence (DNA): TGTGCTAGCAGCAATTCAACACTAGCGGGAACAGGGACGCAGTATTTT. As protein: CASSNSTLAGTGTQYF.

The chain is built from TRBV6-5 and TRBJ2-2; D remains ambiguous. V lost 7 bases, J lost 6 bases, and 15 bases lay in between. Germline lookup yields CDR1 MNHEY and CDR2 SVGAGI. The CDR3 sequence is 14 residues long. This chain's CDR3 is CASKTHLSAGELFF. The CDR3 region has the DNA TGTGCCAGCAAGACCCACCTGTCGGCCGGGGAGCTGTTTTTT.

This clonotype was found a few times. The J gene is TRBJ2-5, the V gene TRBV4-1, with D possibly TRBD2 on 7 matching bases. Trimming removed 1 base at V and 2 bases at J, with 14 bases between. Germline loops: CDR1 MGHRA, CDR2 YSYEKL. CDR3 length equals 16 residues. CDR3 sequence (DNA): TGCGCCAGCAGCCAAGTGGGGGGGCTAGATCAAGAGACCCAGTACTTC. This gives the protein CASSQVGGLDQETQYF.

The J gene is TRBJ2-7, the V gene TRBV7-2; perhaps TRBD2 as D (5 bases). In germline, CDR1 is SGHTA, CDR2 FQGNSA. The CDR3 is made up of 15 amino acids. Trimming removed 5 bases at V and 1 base at J, with 15 bases between. The CDR3 DNA sequence: TGTGCCAGCAGCCCAGGACTGCACTCTTCCTACGAGCAGTACTTC. Translating it yields CASSPGLHSSYEQYF. Combining the CDR3 with reference TRBV7-2 and TRBJ2-7 gives the whole variable domain GAGVSQSPSNKVTEKGKDVELRCDPISGHTALYWYRQSLGQGLEFLIYFQGNSAPDKSGLPSDRFSAERTGGSVSTLTIQRTQQEDSAVYLCASSPGLHSSYEQYFGPGTRLTVT.

This chain links TRBV9 with TRBJ2-7; 12 bases are a match to TRBD2. V trimming: 4 bases; J trimming: 7 bases; junction bases outside the gene matches: 15. CDR3 length equals 17 residues. CDR1 and CDR2 (germline): SGDLS, YYNGEE. In DNA, the CDR3 is TGTGCCAGCAGCCCTAGACTAGCGGGAGAAGGGACAAATGAGCAGTACTTC. This translates into CASSPRLAGEGTNEQYF. Combining the CDR3 with reference TRBV9 and TRBJ2-7 gives the whole variable domain DSGVTQTPKHLITATGQRVTLRCSPRSGDLSVYWYQQSLDQGLQFLIQYYNGEERAKGNILERFSAQQFPDLHSELNLSSLELGDSALYFCASSPRLAGEGTNEQYFGPGTRLTVT.

The CDR3 nucleotides read TGTGCCAGCAGCTTAGACGCAGGGTCGGGAACTGAAGCTTTCTTT. It yields the protein CASSLDAGSGTEAFF. The chain joins TRBV11-2 to TRBJ1-1; TRBD1 is a possible D gene (5 bases). The V and J ends lost 0 bases and 5 bases respectively, with 13 bases between them. The germline CDR1 and CDR2 sequences are SGHAT and FQNNGV. The CDR3 runs 15 residues.

This clonotype was picked up many times. V usage is TRBV20-1 and J usage is TRBJ1-2, with 11 positions matching TRBD1. The CDR3 is 14 residues long. Losses at the gene ends were 5 bases for V and 6 bases for J; bases not matched to a gene: 8. The germline V gene encodes CDR1 DFQATT and CDR2 SNEGSKA (reference sequence). The CDR3 region is CSASGTGGFDGYTF. The CDR3 DNA is TGCAGTGCTTCCGGGACAGGGGGTTTTGATGGCTACACCTTC.

The chain couples TRBV11-2 to TRBJ1-2, with 9 bases lining up with TRBD1. Germline V CDR1 and CDR2: SGHAT, FQNNGV. The V segment lost 4 bases and the J segment 7 bases; nucleotides outside the gene matches: 7. The CDR3 contains 14 residues. Here the CDR3 reads CASSSTGTGLGYTF. The CDR3, as DNA: TGTGCCAGCAGCTCAACCGGGACAGGGCTTGGCTACACCTTC. The variable domain in full, with the rest retrieved from reference TRBV11-2 and TRBJ1-2, is EAGVAQSPRYKIIEKRQSVAFWCNPISGHATLYWYQQILGQGPKLLIQFQNNGVVDDSQLPKDRFSAERLKGVDSTLKIQPAKLEDSAVYLCASSSTGTGLGYTFGSGTRLTVV.

Of note for this clonotype: A read error may account for a junction end that differs from germline. The V and J genes are TRBV4-2 and TRBJ2-1; TRBD1 matches at 8 bases. Germline loops: CDR1 LGHNA, CDR2 YNFKEQ. This CDR3 has 19 amino acids. This CDR3 reads CTSSQGTGREIGPYNEQFF. DNA of the CDR3: TGTACCAGCAGTCAAGGGACAGGCCGGGAGATAGGCCCCTACAATGAGCAGTTCTTC.

A few counts support this clonotype. The rearrangement links TRBV7-9 to TRBJ1-4; TRBD1 aligns across 8 bases. The CDR3 has 16 residues. CDR1 and CDR2 (germline): SEHNR, FQNEAQ (reference sequence). Losses at the gene ends were 5 bases for V and 5 bases for J; bases not matched to a gene: 10. CDR3 DNA: TGTGCCAGCAGCCCCAGGCGGGCAGGGGGCAATGAAAAACTGTTTTTT. Translating it yields CASSPRRAGGNEKLFF.

The chain employs TRBV7-9 and TRBJ2-2; D remains ambiguous. Between the trimmed V and J ends, which lost 4 bases and 7 bases, there was a span of 7 bases. The CDR3 is 12 amino acids. In germline, CDR1 is SEHNR, CDR2 FQNEAQ (reference sequence). The CDR3 DNA reads as TGTGCCAGCAGCTCGAGGATCGGGGAGCTGTTTTTT. Translation: CASSSRIGELFF. The entire variable domain, with the rest obtained from reference TRBV7-9 and TRBJ2-2, is as follows: DTGVSQNPRHKITKRGQNVTFRCDPISEHNRLYWYRQTLGQGPEFLTYFQNEAQLEKSRLLSDRFSAERPKGSFSTLEIQRTEQGDSAMYLCASSSRIGELFFGEGSRLTVL.

The chain carries TRBV20-1 and TRBJ1-4; 7 positions match TRBD1. CDR1 and CDR2 (germline): DFQATT, SNEGSKA (reference sequence). V was pared by 5 bases and J by 5 bases, with 5 bases of the junction left unmatched. This CDR3 has 13 residues. The CDR3 is CSAGDSVNEKLFF. CDR3 DNA: TGCAGTGCTGGGGACAGTGTAAATGAAAAACTGTTTTTT.

This clonotype showed up just a few times. V usage is TRBV9 and J usage is TRBJ1-6; D unclear. Per germline, CDR1 SGDLS and CDR2 YYNGEE. V was pared by 3 bases and J by 9 bases, with 13 bases between. This CDR3 spans 14 amino acids. CDR3 DNA sequence: TGTGCCAGCAGCGCCCGGTCCGATGGTTCACCCCTCCACTTT. Protein: CASSARSDGSPLHF.

The chain recombines TRBV4-2 with TRBJ2-5; no clear D gene. The V and J ends lost 3 bases and 11 bases respectively, with 31 bases between them. Germline V gene sequence: CDR1 LGHNA, CDR2 YNFKEQ. The CDR3 totals 18 residues. CDR3 region: CASSHPVPRGSSYNEQYF. CDR3 nucleotide sequence: TGTGCCAGCAGCCATCCCGTCCCCCGCGGAAGCTCCTACAATGAGCAGTACTTC.

The chain is built from TRBV20-1 and TRBJ2-1, with 8 positions matching TRBD2. Germline lookup yields CDR1 DFQATT and CDR2 SNEGSKA (reference sequence). V lost 0 bases and J lost 3; bases outside the gene matches: 10. This CDR3 contains 17 residues. CDR3 nucleotide sequence: TGCAGTGCTAGAGATCCCCAGGCTAGCGGGTACTACAATGAGCAGTTCTTC. This gives the protein CSARDPQASGYYNEQFF.

This clonotype was seen a handful of times. This chain connects TRBV12-3 or TRBV12-4 to TRBJ1-1; 9 bases are shared with TRBD1. V trimming: 6 bases; J trimming: 9 bases; junction bases outside the gene matches: 5. CDR3 size: 12 residues. The CDR3 reads CASRGDRAKAFF. CDR3 in DNA: TGTGCCAGCAGGGGGGACAGGGCTAAAGCTTTCTTT.